A single sample is the source of the 14 T cell receptor beta chains below, sequenced in a study of cytomegalovirus exposure and HLA in healthy donors. A multiplex PCR was run with 60 Vbeta primers and 13 Jbeta primers. Sequencing used immunoSEQ multiplex PCR; TCRdb keeps in-frame clones, though not all of them. Of about 67,000 clones in the sample, about 70% are singletons; the top ten hold roughly 1.9%. Sequencing was done on a sample of PBMCs. The origin of the receptors is a woman aged 30 to 39 in good health and CMV-seronegative.

V usage is TRBV6-5 and J usage is TRBJ2-7; 8 positions agree with TRBD2. The CDR3 has 15 residues. CDR1 and CDR2 from the germline V gene are MNHEY and SVGAGI. J was trimmed by 3 bases and V by 6 bases; bases with no gene match: 10. This CDR3 reads CASSSTHRGGYEQYF. As DNA, the CDR3 is TGTGCCAGCAGCTCAACCCACCGGGGGGGCTACGAGCAGTACTTC.

The chain is built from TRBV6-1 and TRBJ2-7; 10 nucleotides match TRBD1. The germline V gene encodes CDR1 MNHNS and CDR2 SASEGT. V shed 5 bases, J shed 4 bases, and the junction held 5 bases outside the gene matches. CDR3 length: 14 residues. CDR3 DNA sequence: TGTGCCAGCAGTCCGGGACAGGGGAGGTACGAGCAGTACTTC. Translated: CASSPGQGRYEQYF.

DNA of the CDR3: TGTGCCAGCGAACTTGTGGGCGACAGGGGAAACACCGGGGAGCTGTTTTTT. This translates into CASELVGDRGNTGELFF. The chain joins TRBV7-8 to TRBJ2-2; 8 nucleotides line up with TRBD1. Germline loops: CDR1 SGHVS, CDR2 FQNEAQ. This CDR3 has 17 amino acids. Unmatched junction bases numbered 13, after V lost 8 bases and J lost 2 bases.

V is TRBV19 and J is TRBJ2-2; D remains ambiguous. This CDR3 region has 14 residues. Trimming cost V 2 bases and J 1 base, with 5 bases left between them. The germline V gene encodes CDR1 LNHDA and CDR2 SQIVND (reference sequence). The CDR3 DNA sequence: TGTGCCAGTAGTATAAGCCAGAACACCGGGGAGCTGTTTTTT. Its translation is CASSISQNTGELFF.

The chain is built from TRBV11-2 and TRBJ1-3; D not certain. Trimming left V 3 bases short and J 7 bases short, with 16 bases between. The CDR3 spans 15 residues. In germline, CDR1 is SGHAT, CDR2 FQNNGV. The CDR3 DNA reads TGTGCCAGCAGCTTTTTAGGCGGAGGCCTGAACACCATATATTTT. It specifies CASSFLGGGLNTIYF. Filled out from reference TRBV11-2 and TRBJ1-3, the complete variable domain reads EAGVAQSPRYKIIEKRQSVAFWCNPISGHATLYWYQQILGQGPKLLIQFQNNGVVDDSQLPKDRFSAERLKGVDSTLKIQPAKLEDSAVYLCASSFLGGGLNTIYFGEGSWLTVV.

V usage is TRBV9 and J usage is TRBJ1-6; 7 nucleotides line up with TRBD1. V shed 3 bases and J 9 bases; nucleotides not matched to a gene: 12. Germline V gene sequence: CDR1 SGDLS, CDR2 YYNGEE. This CDR3 is 16 amino acids long. The CDR3 is CASSGEPDRRVSPLHF. The CDR3 bases are TGTGCCAGCAGCGGCGAGCCGGACAGGCGTGTTTCACCCCTCCACTTT.

The chain links TRBV18 to TRBJ1-5, with 7 nucleotides matching TRBD1. V lost 4 bases to trimming and J lost 7 bases; unmatched junction nucleotides: 7. The CDR3 totals 14 residues. Germline lookup yields CDR1 KGHSH and CDR2 LQKENI. The CDR3 region is CASSLDRELQPQHF. The CDR3 DNA is TGTGCCAGCTCACTAGACAGGGAATTGCAGCCCCAGCATTTT. The complete variable domain, with remaining parts taken from reference TRBV18 and TRBJ1-5, reads NAGVMQNPRHLVRRRGQEARLRCSPMKGHSHVYWYRQLPEEGLKFMVYLQKENIIDESGMPKERFSAEFPKEGPSILRIQQVVRGDSAAYFCASSLDRELQPQHFGDGTRLSIL.

The CDR3 is CASSSPITGLETQYF. In DNA, the CDR3 is TGTGCCAGCAGTTCCCCAATCACAGGGTTGGAGACCCAGTACTTC. This rearrangement joins TRBV27 to TRBJ2-5; maybe TRBD1 (6 bases). The CDR3 is 15 amino acids. Trimming took 4 bases from V and 5 from J, leaving 17 bases between them. Looked up from germline, CDR1 is MNHEY and CDR2 is SMNVEV (reference sequence).

V usage is TRBV5-5 and J usage is TRBJ1-4; no definite D call. The CDR3 runs to 16 residues. Per the germline V gene, CDR1 is SGHKS and CDR2 is YYEKEE (reference sequence). V lost 0 bases to trimming and J lost 4 bases, with 13 bases between them. CDR3 amino acids: CASSLVGGALNEKLFF. The CDR3 DNA follows: TGTGCCAGCAGCTTGGTGGGTGGAGCTCTTAATGAAAAACTGTTTTTT.

Only a few counts were recorded for this clone. The J gene is TRBJ2-1, the V gene TRBV6-6, with D perhaps TRBD2 (6 bases). There are 16 residues in the CDR3. V was cut by 0 bases and J by 4 bases, with 13 bases left in between. Germline-derived CDR1 and CDR2 are MNHNY and SVGAGI (reference sequence). The CDR3 nucleotides are TGTGCCAGCAGTTACTCTCCTAGGAGGGTATACAATGAGCAGTTCTTC. Protein product: CASSYSPRRVYNEQFF.

V and J are TRBV7-2 and TRBJ1-2; 7 nucleotides agree with TRBD1. Germline V gene data show CDR1 as SGHTA and CDR2 as FQGNSA. The CDR3 totals 17 residues. V lost 5 bases to trimming and J lost 2 bases; unmatched junction nucleotides: 14. CDR3 protein: CASSPNPTGWENYGYTF. CDR3 sequence (DNA): TGTGCCAGCAGCCCTAACCCGACAGGGTGGGAAAACTATGGCTACACCTTC.

V and J are TRBV7-7 and TRBJ1-1; the D is unclear. This CDR3 contains 14 residues. Deletions cut 5 bases from V and 4 bases from J, with 14 bases between. The V gene's germline CDR1 is SSHAT and CDR2 FNYEAQ (reference sequence). The CDR3 region is CASSPLSGSTEAFF. CDR3 bases: TGTGCCAGCAGCCCCCTGTCCGGGAGCACTGAAGCTTTCTTT. The full variable domain, in which reference TRBV7-7 and TRBJ1-1 provide the parts outside the CDR3, is GAGVSQSPRYKVTKRGQDVTLRCDPISSHATLYWYQQALGQGPEFLTYFNYEAQPDKSGLPSDRFSAERPEGSISTLTIQRTEQRDSAMYRCASSPLSGSTEAFFGQGTRLTVV.

In its sample, this clone was seen a few times. This rearrangement joins TRBV6-5 to TRBJ2-7, with a tentative D call TRBD2 (5 bases). The CDR3 extends over 14 amino acids. The V gene lost 8 bases and the J gene lost 2 bases, with 16 bases spanning the gap. Germline lookup yields CDR1 MNHEY and CDR2 SVGAGI. CDR3 protein: CASAGLGSAYEQYF. The CDR3 region has the DNA TGTGCCAGCGCCGGGCTTGGTAGCGCCTACGAGCAGTACTTC.

The chain joins TRBV4-2 to TRBJ1-6, with TRBD1 identical over 8 bases. The CDR3 is made up of 15 amino acids. The V gene end was trimmed by 1 base and the J gene end by 6 bases; junction bases not matched to a gene: 2. Germline loops: CDR1 LGHNA, CDR2 YNFKEQ. The CDR3 DNA follows: TGTGCCAGCAGCCAAGCTACAGGGGGTAATTCACCCCTCCACTTT. Translating it yields CASSQATGGNSPLHF.